This TCR beta chain was sequenced during a study of T cells in Graves' hyperthyroidism and ophthalmopathy (dated by TCRdb to the late 2010s). Broadly, across the study: Peripheral blood samples were taken at the time of initial diagnosis, prior to any treatment. TCR V-J signatures able to tell the groups apart were searched for in a discovery cohort of 95 or so patients, of whom around 42 had Graves' ophthalmopathy and 57 had stable Graves' hyperthyroidism. Prospective prediction of ophthalmopathy was tested in an independent validation cohort consisting of about 20 hyperthyroidism patients and around 16 patients who later progressed to ophthalmopathy. The 85 to 100 discovery patients were divided at random into training and test sets in a 7:3 ratio. The study also compared thyroid tissue and blood T-cell repertoires from several Graves' hyperthyroidism patients. Once sampling was done, hyperthyroidism patients were given methimazole at a starting dose of 30 mg daily, whereas ophthalmopathy patients were given high-dose intravenous methylprednisolone. The paper describes TCR Vbeta CDR3 sequencing of about 140 peripheral blood samples, made up of about 40 ophthalmopathy patients, roughly 75 hyperthyroidism patients and 17 progressor patients. Findings and caveats that apply to the study as a whole: Sample size was not statistically predetermined, and blinding of investigators to group allocation was not performed. Most expanded thyroid clonotypes (frequency above 0.001) were also detected in blood, suggesting blood repertoires may reflect thyroid immune responses. In validation, progression to ophthalmopathy was predicted by the model with almost 71% sensitivity and nearly 75% specificity, a median of approximately 6.5 months before onset. A model built on a 13 V-J signature distinguished ophthalmopathy from stable hyperthyroidism, reaching around 90% sensitivity and about 81% specificity in cross-validation and 80%/75% in testing.

Turning to this clonotype: Its binding antigen is unknown. Base qualities were left out, and no much larger clone turns up one base away.

The TCR beta CDR3 regions were amplified from RNA transcripts. A first-round RT-PCR of the TCR CDR3 used the HTBI primer set with the Qiagen OneStep RT-PCR kit. Libraries were constructed in a second round of multiplex PCR, after which size selection and purification were carried out. The libraries were sequenced on an Illumina HiSeq2000 using paired-end 100 bp reads. The paper's processing steps were these. Raw data were processed with SOAPnuke, discarding reads with adapters, uncalled bases, mean Phred below 15, or no exact constant-primer or identifier match. High-quality paired reads were merged using COPE v1.2.5, and each unique nucleotide sequence was defined as a clonotype. MiTCR v1.1 was used to align clonotypes to the IMGT TRBV, TRBD and TRBJ reference segments. Only V-J combinations with frequency above 0.0001, covering about 99% of repertoires, were analysed. A TCS score was defined as the ratio between F50 (clonal expansion) and ExV (chaos), using BLOSUM62-based TCRdist between CDR3 peptides within each V-J. Welch's t-statistics and random forest reduced 500 to 550 V-J features to about 12, which were used in a naive Bayes classifier (R e1071). TCRdb reprocessing: public reads trimmed at Q25 with fastp, clones called with MiXCR, in-frame beta chains kept. All rows with the same CDR3 protein become a single entry with the most common DNA and genes. The V and J calls and clone size come from TCRdb's table, not from the authors' own analysis. For this sample there are about 250,000 distinct CDR3 sequences; approximately 23% appear just once. Around 65% of the sample is in the top ten clones.

Via the germline V gene (reference sequence), CDR1 is LNHDA and CDR2 SQIVND. Including cysteine and phenylalanine, the CDR3 has 14 amino acids. The only DNA kept is the CDR3, 42 bases in frame from the first base. V is cut back by 2 bases and J by 7 bases, with 3 bases in the junction unmatched. Moderately to severely active disease, a Clinical Activity Score of at least 3, a NOSPECS grade of at least 4, and a duration under 3 months were present in ophthalmopathy patients. Any patient with an uncontrolled infection, another autoimmune disease, pregnancy or lactation was excluded. Clinical symptoms, serum thyroxine and TRAb, thyroid ultrasound, and orbital computed tomography formed the basis for the diagnoses. PBMCs were isolated from 8 to 10 ml of fresh peripheral blood by Ficoll-Paque density gradient centrifugation. Total RNA was extracted using Trizol reagent, and RNA quality was assessed on an Agilent 2100 Bioanalyzer.

This receptor was obtained from a man aged 25 to 40 with Graves' ophthalmopathy. The chain is made from TRBV19 and TRBJ1-2; 11 bases in the middle match TRBD1. Sequenced sample: blood. In nucleotide form, the sequence is TGTGCCAGTAGTATAAACGGACAGGGGGCTGGCTACACCTTC. Translation gives CASSINGQGAGYTF.